The TCR beta chain described here comes from a study of cytomegalovirus exposure and HLA in healthy donors. Vbeta (60) and Jbeta (13) primers were used in the PCR. Using immunoSEQ multiplex PCR, the repertoire was profiled, and TCRdb retains in-frame clones only, with some absent. The sample yields more than 150,000 clones, roughly 81% seen once. There are 16 residues in the CDR3. V shed 1 base and J shed 2 bases, with 9 bases lying between them. Germline assignment: CDR1 SGHNT and CDR2 YENEEA. The sample taken for sequencing was PBMCs. This TCR derives from a woman in her late teens or twenties in good health and CMV-seronegative. The chain joins TRBV11-3 to TRBJ2-6; D is unresolved. The CDR3 sequence: CASSLGPAAGANVLTF. CDR3 sequence (DNA): TGTGCCAGCAGCTTAGGTCCGGCGGCTGGGGCCAACGTCCTGACTTTC. Filled out from reference TRBV11-3 and TRBJ2-6, the complete variable domain reads EAGVVQSPRYKIIEKKQPVAFWCNPISGHNTLYWYLQNLGQGPELLIRYENEEAVDDSQLPKDRFSAERLKGVDSTLKIQPAELGDSAVYLCASSLGPAAGANVLTFGAGSRLTVL.